Listed here are 18 T cell receptor beta chains from one sample, sequenced in a study of blood T cell repertoires in COVID-19. Libraries were prepared by immunoSEQ multiplex PCR; TCRdb keeps only in-frame clonotypes and omits some of them. The sample records about 370,000 clones, about 89% being singletons. The sample taken for sequencing was peripheral blood. The origin of the receptors is a woman in her 30s with COVID-19, enrolled during active disease.

V gene TRBV7-2 combines with J gene TRBJ2-1; 11 bases map to TRBD2. J was trimmed by 9 bases and V by 4 bases; bases with no gene match: 5. This CDR3 contains 14 residues. CDR1 is SGHTA, CDR2 FQGNSA, per germline. DNA of the CDR3: TGTGCCAGCAGCTCGGGACTAGCGGTAGGTGAGCAGTTCTTC. Translation: CASSSGLAVGEQFF.

This chain links TRBV7-2 with TRBJ2-5; no reliable D call. Germline-derived CDR1 and CDR2 are SGHTA and FQGNSA. Trimming left V 1 base short and J 6 bases short, with 12 bases between. The CDR3 contains 14 residues. CDR3 DNA sequence: TGTGCCAGCAGCTTAGTTCTGTTAGAAAAGACCCAGTACTTC. Translation gives CASSLVLLEKTQYF. The full variable domain, its missing parts supplied by reference TRBV7-2 and TRBJ2-5, is GAGVSQSPSNKVTEKGKDVELRCDPISGHTALYWYRQSLGQGLEFLIYFQGNSAPDKSGLPSDRFSAERTGGSVSTLTIQRTQQEDSAVYLCASSLVLLEKTQYFGPGTRLLVL.

This rearrangement joins TRBV6-5 to TRBJ2-1, with 9 bases that match TRBD1. J was trimmed by 9 bases and V by 6 bases; bases with no gene match: 12. Germline loops: CDR1 MNHEY, CDR2 SVGAGI. The CDR3 is 15 residues long. CDR3 nucleotide sequence: TGTGCCAGCAGAACCGGGACAGGGAGGGGGGTTGAGCAGTTCTTC. It translates to CASRTGTGRGVEQFF.

This clone was picked up one time. This chain connects TRBV11-2 to TRBJ1-1; D gene unclear. The CDR3 length is 16 residues. Germline CDR1 is SGHAT and CDR2 is FQNNGV. V shed 5 bases and J shed 6 bases, with 22 bases lying between them. CDR3 DNA sequence: TGTGCCAGCAGCCCTAGAGGATCATTATCGATCGCTGAAGCTTTCTTT. Translating it yields CASSPRGSLSIAEAFF.

The chain joins TRBV28 to TRBJ1-4; a possible D gene is TRBD1 (6 bases). The CDR3 is 16 amino acids. Trimming removed 5 bases from V and 0 bases from J, with 13 bases in between. CDR1 and CDR2 (germline): MDHEN, SYDVKM. Here the CDR3 reads CASSIHRAPTNEKLFF. CDR3 nucleotide sequence: TGTGCCAGCAGTATCCACAGGGCTCCAACTAATGAAAAACTGTTTTTT.

V gene TRBV6-5 combines with J gene TRBJ1-3; TRBD1 matches 8 bases. Germline CDR1 reads MNHEY; CDR2 reads SVGAGI. J lost 8 bases, V lost 5 bases, and 8 bases had no gene match. The CDR3 covers 14 residues. The CDR3 region is CASSTGQGSYTIYF. For the CDR3, the DNA is TGTGCCAGCAGTACCGGACAGGGATCATACACCATATATTTT.

The V gene is TRBV4-3, the J gene TRBJ2-7; 10 bases align to TRBD2. From germline, CDR1 is LGHNA and CDR2 YSLEER. J lost 3 bases, V lost 0 bases, and 2 bases had no gene match. The CDR3 contains 15 residues. As DNA, the CDR3 is TGCGCCAGCAGCCAAGATGCTAGCGGGAGCTACGAGCAGTACTTC. Protein sequence: CASSQDASGSYEQYF.

V and J are TRBV30 and TRBJ1-4, with TRBD1 matching 8 bases. The V gene's germline CDR1 is GTSNPN and CDR2 SVGIG (reference sequence). The CDR3 runs to 14 residues. V lost 2 bases to trimming and J lost 7 bases; unmatched junction nucleotides: 6. Here the CDR3 reads CAWSRQTGVEKLFF. The CDR3 bases are TGTGCCTGGAGTCGTCAGACAGGGGTTGAAAAACTGTTTTTT.

This chain links TRBV19 with TRBJ2-1, with D unclear. V lost 6 bases, J lost 0 bases, and 6 bases lay in between. Per germline, CDR1 LNHDA and CDR2 SQIVND (reference sequence). This CDR3 has 13 amino acids. CDR3 bases: TGTGCCAGTAGCGAGAGCTCCTACAATGAGCAGTTCTTC. Protein product: CASSESSYNEQFF.

This sequence joins TRBV10-1 and TRBJ2-5; D may be TRBD2 (5 bases). This CDR3 is 14 amino acids long. V lost 8 bases, J lost 3 bases, and 16 bases lay in between. Germline CDR1 is WNHNN and CDR2 is SYGVQD (reference sequence). The CDR3 DNA reads as TGCGCCAGCCCAAGAGGGCGCATCAAAGAGACCCAGTACTTC. Translating gives CASPRGRIKETQYF.

This clone was seen more than once but under ten times. This chain joins TRBV5-1 and TRBJ2-7; TRBD1 matches at 7 bases. V shed 7 bases, J shed 3 bases, and the junction held 7 bases outside the gene matches. This CDR3 has 13 residues. Germline V lookup: CDR1 SGHRS, CDR2 YFSETQ. The CDR3 DNA sequence: TGCGCCAGCGCTTCGGGACAGTACTACGAGCAGTACTTC. Translation: CASASGQYYEQYF.

The CDR3 coding sequence is TGCGCCAGCAGCCAAGAGTCGGGAGGTCGATCCTACGAGCAGTACTTC. It is translated as CASSQESGGRSYEQYF. The chain carries TRBV4-1 and TRBJ2-7; 7 bases line up with TRBD2. The germline gives CDR1 MGHRA, CDR2 YSYEKL. The CDR3 has 16 amino acids. With V trimmed by 0 bases and J by 1 base, 6 bases remained unmatched.

The V gene is TRBV14, the J gene TRBJ2-1, with 9 positions matching TRBD1. The germline V gene has CDR1 SGHDN and CDR2 FVKESK. The CDR3 contains 16 residues. Trimming at V came to 2 bases and at J to 1 base, leaving 3 bases not matched to a gene. Here the CDR3 DNA reads TGTGCCAGCAGCCAATTGACAGGGGGATCCTACAATGAGCAGTTCTTC. As protein: CASSQLTGGSYNEQFF.

The V call is TRBV7-3, the J call TRBJ2-1; TRBD2 matches at 12 bases. Looked up from germline, CDR1 is SGHTA and CDR2 is FQGTGA. Unmatched junction bases numbered 12, after V lost 5 bases and J lost 4 bases. The CDR3 extends over 18 amino acids. CDR3 loop: CASSLRLAGEGGYNEQFF. As DNA, the CDR3 is TGTGCCAGCAGCCTCCGACTAGCGGGAGAAGGGGGTTACAATGAGCAGTTCTTC.

The rearrangement links TRBV30 to TRBJ2-7; maybe TRBD1 (5 bases). Trimming cost V 1 base and J 1 base, with 14 bases left between them. Germline CDR1 is GTSNPN and CDR2 is SVGIG (reference sequence). CDR3 length: 15 amino acids. CDR3 bases: TGTGCCTGGAGTGCAGGGTCTTTCCCTTCCTACGAGCAGTACTTC. Translated: CAWSAGSFPSYEQYF. Supplemented by reference TRBV30 and TRBJ2-7, the full variable domain reads SQTIHQWPATLVQPVGSPLSLECTVEGTSNPNLYWYRQAAGRGLQLLFYSVGIGQISSEVPQNLSASRPQDRQFILSSKKLLLSDSGFYLCAWSAGSFPSYEQYFGPGTRLTVT.

This chain links TRBV7-3 with TRBJ1-1, with D unclear. CDR1 and CDR2 (germline): SGHTA, FQGTGA. Trimming removed 7 bases at V and 0 bases at J, with 24 bases between. The CDR3 covers 18 residues. The CDR3 coding sequence is TGTGCCAGCACCTCCCAACCCCCACAGAATCTTATGAACACTGAAGCTTTCTTT. Its protein is CASTSQPPQNLMNTEAFF. The complete variable domain, with remaining parts taken from reference TRBV7-3 and TRBJ1-1, reads GAGVSQTPSNKVTEKGKYVELRCDPISGHTALYWYRQSLGQGPEFLIYFQGTGAADDSGLPNDRFFAVRPEGSVSTLKIQRTERGDSAVYLCASTSQPPQNLMNTEAFFGQGTRLTVV.

The J gene is TRBJ2-7, the V gene TRBV28; unclear D gene. The CDR3 is made up of 14 amino acids. V lost 11 bases to trimming and J lost 2 bases, with 19 bases between them. Germline V gives CDR1 MDHEN, CDR2 SYDVKM. The CDR3 region is CACHPGTAPYEQYF. The CDR3 coding sequence is TGTGCCTGCCACCCAGGAACGGCACCCTACGAGCAGTACTTC.

The chain couples TRBV6-6 to TRBJ2-7; no reliable D call. Per germline, CDR1 MNHNY and CDR2 SVGAGI (reference sequence). The CDR3 extends over 11 amino acids. V was clipped by 6 bases and J by 3 bases, with 6 bases between them. Here the CDR3 reads CASSPLYEQYF. The CDR3 bases are TGTGCCAGCAGCCCTCTCTACGAGCAGTACTTC.